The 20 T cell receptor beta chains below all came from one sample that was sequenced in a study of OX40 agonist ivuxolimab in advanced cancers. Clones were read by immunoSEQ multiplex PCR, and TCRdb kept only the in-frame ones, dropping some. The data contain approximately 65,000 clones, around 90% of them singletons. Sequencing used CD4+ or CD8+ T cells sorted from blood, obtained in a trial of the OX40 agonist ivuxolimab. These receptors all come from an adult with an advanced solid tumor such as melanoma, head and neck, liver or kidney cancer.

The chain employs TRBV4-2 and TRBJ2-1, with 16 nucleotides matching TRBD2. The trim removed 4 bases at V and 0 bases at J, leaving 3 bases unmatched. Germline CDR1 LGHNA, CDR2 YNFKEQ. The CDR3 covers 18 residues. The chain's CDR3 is CASSPGTSGGASYNEQFF. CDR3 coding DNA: TGTGCCAGCAGCCCCGGGACTAGCGGGGGGGCCTCCTACAATGAGCAGTTCTTC.

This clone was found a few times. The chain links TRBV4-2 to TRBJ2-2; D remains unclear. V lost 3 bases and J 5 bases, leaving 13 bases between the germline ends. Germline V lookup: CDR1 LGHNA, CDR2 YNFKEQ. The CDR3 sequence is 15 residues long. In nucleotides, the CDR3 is TGTGCCAGCAGCCAGAAGGCCAGGTGGACCGGGGAGCTGTTTTTT. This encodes CASSQKARWTGELFF.

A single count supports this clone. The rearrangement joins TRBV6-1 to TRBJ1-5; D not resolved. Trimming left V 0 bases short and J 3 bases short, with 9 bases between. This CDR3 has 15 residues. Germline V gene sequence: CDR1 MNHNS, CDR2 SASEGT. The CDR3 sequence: CASSEAAGPNQPQHF. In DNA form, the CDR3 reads TGTGCCAGCAGTGAAGCAGCCGGGCCCAATCAGCCCCAGCATTTT.

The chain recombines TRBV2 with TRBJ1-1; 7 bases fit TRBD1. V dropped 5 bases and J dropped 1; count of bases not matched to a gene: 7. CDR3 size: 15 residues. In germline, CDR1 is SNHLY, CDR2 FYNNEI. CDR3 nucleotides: TGTGCCAGCAGTCCCCTGACAGGGAGGAACACTGAAGCTTTCTTT. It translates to CASSPLTGRNTEAFF.

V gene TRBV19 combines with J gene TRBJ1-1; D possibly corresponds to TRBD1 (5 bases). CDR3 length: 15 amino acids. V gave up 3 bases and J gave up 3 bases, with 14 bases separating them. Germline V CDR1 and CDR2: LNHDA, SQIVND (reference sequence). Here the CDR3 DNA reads TGTGCCAGTAGTATTAGGGACGTGGGGGACACTGAAGCTTTCTTT. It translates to CASSIRDVGDTEAFF.

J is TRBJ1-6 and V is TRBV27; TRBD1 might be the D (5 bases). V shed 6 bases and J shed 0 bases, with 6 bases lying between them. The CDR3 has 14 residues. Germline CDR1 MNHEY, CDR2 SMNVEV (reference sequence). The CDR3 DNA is TGTGCCAGCAGGGACAACTCCTATAATTCACCCCTCCACTTT. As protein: CASRDNSYNSPLHF.

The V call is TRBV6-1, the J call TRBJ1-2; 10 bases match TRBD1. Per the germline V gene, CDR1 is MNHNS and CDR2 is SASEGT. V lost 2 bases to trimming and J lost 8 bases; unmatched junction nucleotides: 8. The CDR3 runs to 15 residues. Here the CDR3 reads CASSETQDRGHGYTF. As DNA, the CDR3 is TGTGCCAGCAGTGAAACCCAAGACAGGGGGCACGGCTACACCTTC.

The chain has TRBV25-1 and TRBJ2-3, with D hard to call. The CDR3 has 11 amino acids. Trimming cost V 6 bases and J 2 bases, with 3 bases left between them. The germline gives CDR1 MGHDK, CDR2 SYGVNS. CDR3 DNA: TGTGCCAGCAGCTCCACAGATACGCAGTATTTT. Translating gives CASSSTDTQYF.

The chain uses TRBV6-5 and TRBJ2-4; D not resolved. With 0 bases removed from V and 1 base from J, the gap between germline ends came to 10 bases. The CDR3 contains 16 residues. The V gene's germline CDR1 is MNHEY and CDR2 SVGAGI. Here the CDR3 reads CASSYSGVQAKNIQYF. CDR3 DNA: TGTGCCAGCAGTTACTCGGGCGTGCAGGCCAAAAACATTCAGTACTTC.

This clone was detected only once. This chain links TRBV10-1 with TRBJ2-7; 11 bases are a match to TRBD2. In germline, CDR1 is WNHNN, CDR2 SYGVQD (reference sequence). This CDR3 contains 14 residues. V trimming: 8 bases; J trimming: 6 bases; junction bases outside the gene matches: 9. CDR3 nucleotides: TGCGCCAGCGAAAAATCCGGGACTAGCGGCGAGCAGTACTTC. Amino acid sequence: CASEKSGTSGEQYF.

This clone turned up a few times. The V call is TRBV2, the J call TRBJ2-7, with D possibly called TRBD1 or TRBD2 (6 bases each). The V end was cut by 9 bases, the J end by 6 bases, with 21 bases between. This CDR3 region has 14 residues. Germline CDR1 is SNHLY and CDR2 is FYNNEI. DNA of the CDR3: TGTGCCAGTTCCAGCCGTGGGGGGCGGGGCGAGCAGTACTTC. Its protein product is CASSSRGGRGEQYF. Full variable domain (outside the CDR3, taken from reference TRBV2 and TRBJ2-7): EPEVTQTPSHQVTQMGQEVILRCVPISNHLYFYWYRQILGQKVEFLVSFYNNEISEKSEIFDDQFSVERPDGSNFTLKIRSTKLEDSAMYFCASSSRGGRGEQYFGPGTRLTVT.

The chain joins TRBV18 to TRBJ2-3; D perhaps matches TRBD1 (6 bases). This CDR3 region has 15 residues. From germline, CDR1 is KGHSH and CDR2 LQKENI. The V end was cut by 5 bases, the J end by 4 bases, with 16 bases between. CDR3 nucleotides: TGTGCCAGCTCATCTGACAGGACGGGCGCAGATACGCAGTATTTT. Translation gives CASSSDRTGADTQYF.

The CDR3 DNA follows: TGTGCCAGCCGGGAGAGCACCGGGGAGCTGTTTTTT. Its translation: CASRESTGELFF. The V gene is TRBV6-5, the J gene TRBJ2-2, with D possibly matching TRBD2 (6 bases). The germline V gene has CDR1 MNHEY and CDR2 SVGAGI. The CDR3 length is 12 residues. Trimming took 8 bases from V and 4 from J, leaving 8 bases between them.

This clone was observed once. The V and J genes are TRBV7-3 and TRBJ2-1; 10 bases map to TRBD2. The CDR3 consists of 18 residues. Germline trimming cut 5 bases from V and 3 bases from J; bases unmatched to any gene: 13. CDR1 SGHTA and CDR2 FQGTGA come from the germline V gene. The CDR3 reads CASSPPSGGAGLYNEQFF. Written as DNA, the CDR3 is TGTGCCAGCAGCCCACCGAGCGGGGGGGCAGGGCTCTACAATGAGCAGTTCTTC.

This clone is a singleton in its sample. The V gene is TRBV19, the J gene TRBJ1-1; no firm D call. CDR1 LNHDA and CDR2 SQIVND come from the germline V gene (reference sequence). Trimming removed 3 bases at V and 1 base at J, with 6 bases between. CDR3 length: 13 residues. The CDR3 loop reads CASSIRQNTEAFF. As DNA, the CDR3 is TGTGCCAGTAGTATCCGACAGAACACTGAAGCTTTCTTT.

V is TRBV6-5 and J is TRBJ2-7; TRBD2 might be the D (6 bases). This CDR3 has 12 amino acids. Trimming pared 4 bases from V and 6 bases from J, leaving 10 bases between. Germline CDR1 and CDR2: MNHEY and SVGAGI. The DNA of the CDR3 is TGTGCCAGCAGTTCAATCGGGGGCGAGCAGTACTTC. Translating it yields CASSSIGGEQYF.

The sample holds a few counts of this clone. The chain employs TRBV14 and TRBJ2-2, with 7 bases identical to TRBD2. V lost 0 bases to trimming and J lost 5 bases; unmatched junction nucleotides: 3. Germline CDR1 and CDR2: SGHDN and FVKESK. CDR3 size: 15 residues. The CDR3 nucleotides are TGTGCCAGCAGCCAAGACTTCGGGGGGACCGGGGAGCTGTTTTTT. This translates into CASSQDFGGTGELFF.

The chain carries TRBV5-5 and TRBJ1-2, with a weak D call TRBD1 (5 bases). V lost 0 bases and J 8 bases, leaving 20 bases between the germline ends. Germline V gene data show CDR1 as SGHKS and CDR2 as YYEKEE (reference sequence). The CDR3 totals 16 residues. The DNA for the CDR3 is TGTGCCAGCAGCTTGGTGGGACGTGGGGGAAGCAGGGGCTACACCTTC. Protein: CASSLVGRGGSRGYTF.

This CDR3 is CASSSFWGVDRSNYGYTF. DNA of the CDR3: TGTGCCAGCAGCTCGTTCTGGGGTGTGGACAGGTCTAACTATGGCTACACCTTC. The chain recombines TRBV5-8 with TRBJ1-2; 7 nucleotides match TRBD1. Germline V gives CDR1 SGHTS, CDR2 YDEGEE. The V and J ends lost 3 bases and 0 bases, in that order; junction bases with no gene match: 14. The CDR3 length is 18 residues. Full variable domain (missing parts from reference TRBV5-8 and TRBJ1-2): EAGVTQSPTHLIKTRGQQATLRCSPISGHTSVYWYQQALGLGLQFLLWYDEGEERNRGNFPPRFSGRQFPNYSSELNVNALELEDSALYLCASSSFWGVDRSNYGYTFGSGTRLTVV.

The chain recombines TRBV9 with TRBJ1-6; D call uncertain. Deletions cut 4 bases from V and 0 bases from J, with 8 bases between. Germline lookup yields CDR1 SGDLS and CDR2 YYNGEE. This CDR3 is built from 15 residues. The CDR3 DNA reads TGTGCCAGCAGCCCCACCGCCTCCTATAATTCACCCCTCCACTTT. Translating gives CASSPTASYNSPLHF.